The 21 T cell receptor beta chains listed next were all sequenced from one sample in a study of Graves' ophthalmopathy and Graves' hyperthyroidism (dated by TCRdb to the late 2010s). The listed sequencing device is Illumina HiSeq 2000. For repertoire sequencing, TCR beta CDR3 regions were amplified from RNA transcripts. A first-round RT-PCR used HTBI primers with the Qiagen OneStep RT-PCR kit, followed by a second-round multiplex PCR, size selection and purification. The public reads were reprocessed in TCRdb via fastp at Q25 and MiXCR, keeping in-frame beta chains. Every distinct CDR3 protein forms one entry, paired with its most common genes and DNA. The sample table shows 600,000 to 950,000 distinct CDR3 sequences, and approximately 40% are seen once. The ten largest clones represent 35% to 55% of the sample. The sequenced material came from peripheral blood. The receptor set was obtained from an adult man with Graves' ophthalmopathy.

This rearrangement joins TRBV2 to TRBJ1-1; D is uncertain. The CDR3 has 13 amino acids. Trimming took 4 bases from V and 3 from J, leaving 9 bases between them. CDR1 and CDR2 from the germline V gene are SNHLY and FYNNEI. DNA for the CDR3: TGTGCCAGCAGTGCTACCCCCCACACTGAAGCTTTCTTT. Its translation is CASSATPHTEAFF.

This clonotype was seen more than once but under ten times. J is TRBJ1-6 and V is TRBV6-1; D is perhaps TRBD1 (6 bases). In germline, CDR1 is MNHNS, CDR2 SASEGT. This CDR3 has 17 amino acids. V dropped 4 bases and J dropped 10 bases, with 23 bases sitting between them. The CDR3 DNA reads as TGTGCCAGCAGTGCGATCTCCAACAGGGACTCAAGGTCACCCCTCCACTTT. Translated, it gives CASSAISNRDSRSPLHF.

This clonotype appeared a few times. This chain joins TRBV11-2 and TRBJ1-2; tentative D call: TRBD1 (6 bases). CDR1 and CDR2 from the germline V gene are SGHAT and FQNNGV. Trimming pared 2 bases from V and 8 bases from J, leaving 27 bases between. The CDR3 length is 18 residues. In DNA, the CDR3 is TGTGCCAGCAGCTTAATCTCGACCACTTCCGGGGGCCGCTTAGGCTACACCTTC. Protein sequence: CASSLISTTSGGRLGYTF. The full variable domain, in which reference TRBV11-2 and TRBJ1-2 provide the parts outside the CDR3, is EAGVAQSPRYKIIEKRQSVAFWCNPISGHATLYWYQQILGQGPKLLIQFQNNGVVDDSQLPKDRFSAERLKGVDSTLKIQPAKLEDSAVYLCASSLISTTSGGRLGYTFGSGTRLTVV.

The chain employs TRBV15 and TRBJ1-4, with 9 bases aligning to TRBD1. The ends lost 3 bases at V and 6 bases at J; junction bases unmatched: 8. CDR1 is LNHNV and CDR2 is YYDKDF in the germline V gene (reference sequence). This CDR3 contains 16 residues. CDR3 residues: CATSRVDRGGDEKLFF. CDR3 nucleotides: TGTGCCACCAGCAGGGTGGACAGGGGTGGGGATGAAAAACTGTTTTTT. The full variable domain, with the rest looked up from reference TRBV15 and TRBJ1-4, is DAMVIQNPRYQVTQFGKPVTLSCSQTLNHNVMYWYQQKSSQAPKLLFHYYDKDFNNEADTPDNFQSRRPNTSFCFLDIRSPGLGDTAMYLCATSRVDRGGDEKLFFGSGTQLSVL.

With regard to this clonotype: A much bigger clone sits one base away, suggesting this may be a read error. V and J are TRBV10-3 and TRBJ2-7; 8 bases map to TRBD1. The CDR3 sequence is 12 residues long. CDR1 ENHRY and CDR2 SYGVKD come from the germline V gene. The trim removed 5 bases at V and 6 bases at J, leaving 3 bases unmatched. The CDR3 coding sequence is TGTGCCATCAGTTCGACAGGGGCCGAGCAGTACTTC. Its translation: CAISSTGAEQYF.

As to this clonotype: The CDR3 does not end in the conserved phenylalanine or tryptophan, so this is likely a read error. The limits of the CDR3 on the DNA are not certain, so only TCRdb's listed CDR3 is given. The V gene is TRBV2, the J gene TRBJ2-6; the DNA was not compared with TRBD1, the D call given in the table. Per germline, CDR1 SNHLY and CDR2 FYNNEI. The CDR3 numbers 8 amino acids, ends counted. CDR3: CATSDPGT.

The V call is TRBV5-5, the J call TRBJ1-6; 9 bases are a match to TRBD1. J gave up 9 bases and V 9 bases, and 10 bases lay outside the gene matches. This CDR3 is built from 14 residues. Germline V gives CDR1 SGHKS, CDR2 YYEKEE (reference sequence). The CDR3 DNA reads TGTGCCACTCACAGGGGGCAGGAAAGTTCACCCCTCCACTTT. This encodes CATHRGQESSPLHF.

The chain is built from TRBV20-1 and TRBJ1-2; 7 nucleotides agree with TRBD1. After removal of 4 bases from V and 7 bases from J, the junction contained 21 bases not matched to a gene. This CDR3 is built from 17 residues. Germline V gene data show CDR1 as DFQATT and CDR2 as SNEGSKA (reference sequence). The CDR3 loop reads CSATNIMDRRGARGYTF. CDR3 coding DNA: TGCAGTGCTACGAATATAATGGACAGGAGGGGGGCGCGTGGCTACACCTTC.

In its sample, this clonotype was seen a few times. The chain employs TRBV29-1 and TRBJ2-7; 7 bases align to TRBD1. This CDR3 is 15 amino acids long. Germline assignment: CDR1 SQVTM and CDR2 ANQGSEA. With 1 base clipped from V and 7 bases from J, the junction kept 13 bases outside the gene matches. CDR3: CSVEGGQALDNEQYF. The CDR3 coding sequence is TGCAGCGTTGAAGGTGGACAGGCCTTGGACAATGAGCAGTACTTC.

In regard to this clonotype: Relative to the germline gene, one junction end is altered; a read error may explain this. The CDR3 reads CASSPDTFRGNTIYF. The CDR3 bases are TGTGCCAGCAGTCCGGACACATTCCGGGGAAACACCATATATTTT. The rearrangement links TRBV10-3 to TRBJ1-3; tentative D call: TRBD1 (5 bases). The germline gives CDR1 ENHRY, CDR2 SYGVKD. This CDR3 spans 15 amino acids.

This clonotype was counted between two and nine times. This rearrangement joins TRBV6-1 to TRBJ1-5; D is possibly TRBD1 (6 bases). With 3 bases removed from V and 7 bases from J, the gap between germline ends came to 16 bases. Germline V gives CDR1 MNHNS, CDR2 SASEGT. The CDR3 is 15 residues long. The DNA of the CDR3 is TGTGCCAGCAGTGATCTAGGGGGGGCCCGCCAGCCCCAGCATTTT. Residues: CASSDLGGARQPQHF.

There are many counts of this clonotype. At one boundary the junction diverges from the germline segment, which might be a read error. V usage is TRBV29-1 and J usage is TRBJ2-5; TRBD2 matches 11 bases. The CDR3 runs to 13 residues. CDR1 and CDR2 (germline): SQVTM, ANQGSEA. CDR3 residues: CSVASGRQGTQYF. The DNA for the CDR3 is TGCAGCGTTGCTAGCGGGAGGCAAGGGACCCAGTACTTC.

This chain connects TRBV24-1 to TRBJ2-5; TRBD1 matches 7 bases. This CDR3 is 18 amino acids long. Trimming took 3 bases from V and 2 from J; bases not matched to a gene: 14. The germline V gene has CDR1 KGHDR and CDR2 SFDVKD. The chain's CDR3 is CATSDKSSVGGSQETQYF. DNA of the CDR3: TGTGCCACCAGTGATAAGAGTAGCGTAGGGGGCTCGCAAGAGACCCAGTACTTC.

V is TRBV4-1 and J is TRBJ1-4; 7 bases align to TRBD1. The CDR3 loop spans 14 amino acids. The germline V gene encodes CDR1 MGHRA and CDR2 YSYEKL. With 4 bases clipped from V and 10 bases from J, the junction kept 9 bases outside the gene matches. The CDR3 reads CASSPRQGTGKLFF. DNA for the CDR3: TGCGCCAGCAGCCCAAGACAGGGTACCGGAAAACTGTTTTTT.

This clonotype showed up many times. The rearrangement uses TRBV7-9 and TRBJ2-2; D is perhaps TRBD1 (7 bases). Germline V gene data show CDR1 as SEHNR and CDR2 as FQNEAQ (reference sequence). V gave up 0 bases and J gave up 8 bases, with 13 bases separating them. This CDR3 is built from 15 residues. CDR3 in DNA: TGTGCCAGCAGCTTAGCCGCAGGGGGGACGGGGGAGCTGTTTTTT. The encoded protein is CASSLAAGGTGELFF. The full variable domain, completed using reference TRBV7-9 and TRBJ2-2, is DTGVSQNPRHKITKRGQNVTFRCDPISEHNRLYWYRQTLGQGPEFLTYFQNEAQLEKSRLLSDRFSAERPKGSFSTLEIQRTEQGDSAMYLCASSLAAGGTGELFFGEGSRLTVL.

This clonotype was detected once. This chain uses TRBV15 with TRBJ1-1; D is perhaps TRBD1 (6 bases). The length of the CDR3 is 15 residues. V was pared by 5 bases and J by 1 base, with 14 bases between. Looked up from germline, CDR1 is LNHNV and CDR2 is YYDKDF (reference sequence). The CDR3 loop is CATSARTVRNTEAFF. The CDR3 nucleotides read TGTGCCACCAGCGCCCGGACAGTCAGGAACACTGAAGCTTTCTTT.

The chain links TRBV10-3 to TRBJ1-6; 12 bases match TRBD1. V shed 3 bases, J shed 7 bases, and the junction held 1 base outside the gene matches. The V gene's germline CDR1 is ENHRY and CDR2 SYGVKD. The length of the CDR3 is 15 residues. CDR3 sequence: CAISDGTGGNSPLHF. CDR3 DNA: TGTGCCATCAGTGATGGGACAGGGGGCAATTCACCCCTCCACTTT.

This clonotype was observed at least ten times. The chain uses TRBV29-1 and TRBJ2-2, with 9 bases lining up with TRBD2. Germline V gene sequence: CDR1 SQVTM, CDR2 ANQGSEA. This CDR3 contains 14 residues. The trim removed 5 bases at V and 3 bases at J, leaving 4 bases unmatched. In nucleotides, the CDR3 is TGCAGCGTTACAACTAGCGGGTACACCGGGGAGCTGTTTTTT. As protein: CSVTTSGYTGELFF.

With regard to this clonotype: Since a much larger clone is just one base distant, this may be a read error. The chain combines TRBV2 with TRBJ2-2, with a possible D match to TRBD2 (5 bases). Germline CDR1 is SNHLY and CDR2 is FYNNEI. CDR3 size: 14 residues. Trimming took 5 bases from V and 4 from J, leaving 11 bases between them. The CDR3 DNA reads as TGTGCCAGCAGTACTTTAGAGGGCACCGGGGAGCTGTTTTTT. Translating gives CASSTLEGTGELFF.

On this clonotype itself: The junction departs from germline at one end; a sequencing error may be responsible. V usage is TRBV24-1 and J usage is TRBJ2-5; 8 positions agree with TRBD2. Germline V gene lookup returns CDR1 KGHDR and CDR2 SFDVKD. The CDR3 runs 15 residues. CDR3 residues: CASSRQAGAGETQYF. The CDR3 nucleotides read TGTGCCAGCAGTAGACAAGCGGGAGCTGGGGAGACCCAGTACTTC.

This clonotype has ten or more counts. The chain has TRBV7-9 and TRBJ1-2, with D perhaps matching TRBD1 (5 bases). Per germline, CDR1 SEHNR and CDR2 FQNEAQ (reference sequence). The CDR3 runs 12 residues. V was trimmed by 6 bases and J by 3 bases, leaving 8 bases between them. CDR3 amino acids: CASSMGHYGYTF. CDR3 nucleotide sequence: TGTGCCAGCAGTATGGGACACTATGGCTACACCTTC.